The clone carrying this T cell receptor (beta chain) has only one observation. The CDR3 runs to 15 residues. In germline, CDR1 is LNHDA, CDR2 SQIVND (reference sequence). Trimming took 7 bases from V and 0 from J; bases not matched to a gene: 6. The table came from immunoSEQ multiplex PCR; TCRdb's copy has only in-frame clones and leaves some out. The sample shows some 42,000 clones, 75% to 90% of them seen only once. This sample stems from a study of OX40 agonist ivuxolimab in advanced cancers. Source: CD4+ or CD8+ T cells sorted from blood, taken in a trial of the OX40 agonist ivuxolimab. The chain is built from TRBV19 and TRBJ2-1, with 7 positions matching TRBD2. This TCR was recovered from an adult with an advanced solid tumor such as melanoma, head and neck, liver or kidney cancer. For the CDR3, the DNA is TGTGCCAGTACCATAGGGAGGGGCTCCTACAATGAGCAGTTCTTC. It encodes CASTIGRGSYNEQFF.